This TCR beta chain derives from a study of immune evolution from preneoplasia to lung adenocarcinoma. Data came from immunoSEQ multiplex PCR; TCRdb stores just in-frame clones and leaves some out. The sample contains thousands of clones, more than 70% of which appear only once. The V gene lost 6 bases and the J gene lost 4 bases, with 15 bases spanning the gap. The CDR3 spans 14 residues. In germline, CDR1 is MGHRA, CDR2 YSYEKL. Concerning this clone: Its antigen is not known.

Study-level results: Later-stage lesions appeared to have more T cells, more diversity, less clonality.

The sequence derives from a person aged 65 to 79 with lung adenocarcinoma. Sequenced input: FFPE atypical adenomatous hyperplasia tissue from the lung. Subset in this sample: atypical adenomatous hyperplasia (AAH), lung preneoplasia. J is TRBJ1-1 and V is TRBV4-1; TRBD1 might be the D (6 bases). The CDR3 spells CASRPLGGGTEAFF. The CDR3 DNA follows: TGCGCCAGCAGACCCTTAGGGGGGGGCACTGAAGCTTTCTTT.